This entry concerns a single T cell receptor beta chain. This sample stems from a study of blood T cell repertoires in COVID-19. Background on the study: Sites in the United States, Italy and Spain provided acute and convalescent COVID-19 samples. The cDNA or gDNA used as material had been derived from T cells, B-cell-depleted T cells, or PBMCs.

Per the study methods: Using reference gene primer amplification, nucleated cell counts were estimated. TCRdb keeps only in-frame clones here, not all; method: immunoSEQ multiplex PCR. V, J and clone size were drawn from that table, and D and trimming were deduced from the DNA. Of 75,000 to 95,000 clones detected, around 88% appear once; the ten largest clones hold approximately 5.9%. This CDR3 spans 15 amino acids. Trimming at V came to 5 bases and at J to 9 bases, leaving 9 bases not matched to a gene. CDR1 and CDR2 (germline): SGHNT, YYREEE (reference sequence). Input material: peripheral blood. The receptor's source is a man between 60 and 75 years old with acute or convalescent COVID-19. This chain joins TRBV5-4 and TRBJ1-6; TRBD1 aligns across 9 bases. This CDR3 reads CASSSDRGVGSPLHF. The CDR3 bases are TGTGCCAGCAGTTCGGACAGGGGTGTGGGTTCACCCCTCCACTTT.